Below, 27 T cell receptor beta chains from the same sample are listed, as sequenced in a study of T cells in Graves' hyperthyroidism and ophthalmopathy. RNA transcripts provided the source from which TCR beta CDR3 regions were amplified. With the HTBI primer set, the TCR CDR3 went through a first round of RT-PCR. Using its own MiXCR run on the multiplex PCR reads, TCRdb lists one record per CDR3 protein. The sample lists about 570,000 distinct CDR3 sequences; 11% to 15% were seen once. Sequencing was performed on blood. All receptors derive from a woman aged 40 to 50 with Graves' hyperthyroidism.

Ten or more counts support this clonotype. V and J are TRBV6-1 and TRBJ1-1; D ambiguous. The V end lost 0 bases, the J end lost 1 base, and 9 bases lay between the germline ends. CDR3 length: 15 amino acids. Germline CDR1 and CDR2: MNHNS and SASEGT. The CDR3 region is CASSEALYTNTEAFF. For the CDR3, the DNA is TGTGCCAGCAGTGAAGCGCTCTACACGAACACTGAAGCTTTCTTT.

This clonotype appeared a few times. V and J are TRBV7-8 and TRBJ2-2; 8 bases are shared with TRBD2. CDR1 and CDR2 (germline): SGHVS, FQNEAQ. The CDR3 spans 16 residues. J lost 2 bases, V lost 5 bases, and 7 bases had no gene match. The CDR3 nucleotides read TGTGCCAGCAGCCCAAAGCGGGAGAGAAACACCGGGGAGCTGTTTTTT. It translates to CASSPKRERNTGELFF.

The chain carries TRBV4-2 and TRBJ2-1; D ambiguous. Germline V gene data show CDR1 as LGHNA and CDR2 as YNFKEQ. Deletions cut 1 base from V and 6 bases from J, with 7 bases between. The CDR3 runs 13 residues. CDR3 amino acids: CASSQAGVNEQFF. The CDR3 nucleotides are TGTGCCAGCAGCCAAGCTGGGGTCAATGAGCAGTTCTTC.

This clonotype has ten or more counts. The chain links TRBV11-2 to TRBJ1-4; 8 nucleotides match TRBD1. Germline V gives CDR1 SGHAT, CDR2 FQNNGV. The CDR3 consists of 17 residues. J gave up 3 bases and V 5 bases, and 11 bases lay outside the gene matches. The CDR3, as DNA: TGTGCCAGCAGCCAGGGACAGGAAGAGGATCCTAATGAAAAACTGTTTTTT. This encodes CASSQGQEEDPNEKLFF. Complete variable domain (other parts from reference TRBV11-2 and TRBJ1-4): EAGVAQSPRYKIIEKRQSVAFWCNPISGHATLYWYQQILGQGPKLLIQFQNNGVVDDSQLPKDRFSAERLKGVDSTLKIQPAKLEDSAVYLCASSQGQEEDPNEKLFFGSGTQLSVL.

This clonotype was counted between two and nine times. The V call is TRBV29-1, the J call TRBJ2-7; no clear D gene. Germline V gene lookup returns CDR1 SQVTM and CDR2 ANQGSEA. CDR3 size: 12 residues. V lost 4 bases, J lost 2 bases, and 9 bases lay in between. This chain's CDR3 is CSVGHNPYEQYF. The CDR3 region has the DNA TGCAGCGTTGGTCACAACCCCTACGAGCAGTACTTC.

In this sample, this clonotype turned up many times. The rearrangement links TRBV12-3 or TRBV12-4 to TRBJ2-2; D perhaps matches TRBD1 (6 bases). This CDR3 spans 17 amino acids. V lost 0 bases and J 2 bases, leaving 13 bases between the germline ends. In nucleotides, the CDR3 is TGTGCCAGCAGTTTAGCTCTCAGGGGTACCAACACCGGGGAGCTGTTTTTT. Protein sequence: CASSLALRGTNTGELFF.

This clonotype was recorded at least ten times. This rearrangement joins TRBV20-1 to TRBJ2-7, with 7 bases lining up with TRBD2. Looked up from germline, CDR1 is DFQATT and CDR2 is SNEGSKA (reference sequence). V lost 0 bases, J lost 1 base, and 9 bases stayed unmatched. This CDR3 is built from 16 residues. The CDR3 DNA sequence: TGCAGTGCTAGAGATCAGGTTCTAGCGGAGTCCTACGAGCAGTACTTC. Its translation: CSARDQVLAESYEQYF.

This clonotype was observed many times. The rearrangement uses TRBV4-1 and TRBJ1-1; D gene unclear. The CDR3 covers 16 residues. The germline CDR1 and CDR2 sequences are MGHRA and YSYEKL. V was clipped by 1 base and J by 1 base, with 13 bases between them. This CDR3 reads CASSQGGSVENTEAFF. CDR3 sequence (DNA): TGCGCCAGCAGCCAAGGCGGATCTGTAGAGAACACTGAAGCTTTCTTT.

This clonotype was recorded many times. The J gene is TRBJ2-2, the V gene TRBV28; D may be TRBD1 or TRBD2 (5 bases each). Trimming took off 2 bases at V and 0 bases at J, with 10 bases between the two ends. Germline V lookup: CDR1 MDHEN, CDR2 SYDVKM. The CDR3 has 16 amino acids. CDR3 coding DNA: TGTGCCAGCAGTTTAGGGGGAAATACGAACACCGGGGAGCTGTTTTTT. Translated, it gives CASSLGGNTNTGELFF.

The table lists this clonotype with many counts. V gene TRBV28 combines with J gene TRBJ2-7, with D perhaps assigned TRBD1 or TRBD2 (7 bases each). Germline V gene data show CDR1 as MDHEN and CDR2 as SYDVKM. The ends were cut back, 5 bases at V and 3 bases at J, with 17 bases in the middle. The CDR3 totals 15 residues. The CDR3 sequence is CASSSSGGARYEQYF. In DNA, the CDR3 is TGTGCCAGCAGTAGCTCAGGGGGGGCGCGCTACGAGCAGTACTTC.

The chain links TRBV4-1 to TRBJ2-2; D could derive from TRBD1 or TRBD2 (5 bases each). This CDR3 region has 16 residues. Germline CDR1 and CDR2: MGHRA and YSYEKL. V lost 1 base and J 2 bases, leaving 11 bases between the germline ends. DNA for the CDR3: TGCGCCAGCAGCCAAGCGTTTGGGGGTAACACCGGGGAGCTGTTTTTT. Residues: CASSQAFGGNTGELFF.

This clonotype has only a few counts. The chain uses TRBV6-1 and TRBJ1-2; 7 bases are a match to TRBD1. The CDR3 is made up of 15 amino acids. Germline V gene data show CDR1 as MNHNS and CDR2 as SASEGT. Germline trimming cut 7 bases from V and 5 bases from J; bases unmatched to any gene: 13. The CDR3 is CASIPGDSLWYGYTF. CDR3 sequence (DNA): TGTGCCAGCATACCTGGGGACAGCCTCTGGTATGGCTACACCTTC.

This rearrangement joins TRBV3-1 to TRBJ1-6, with D hard to call. CDR3 length: 15 residues. V lost 0 bases and J lost 10, with 13 bases in between. CDR1 and CDR2 (germline): LGHDT, YNNKEL (reference sequence). CDR3 sequence (DNA): TGTGCCAGCAGCCAAGACTCCGGGGTTGGATCACCCCTCCACTTT. This translates into CASSQDSGVGSPLHF. Filled out from reference TRBV3-1 and TRBJ1-6, the complete variable domain reads DTAVSQTPKYLVTQMGNDKSIKCEQNLGHDTMYWYKQDSKKFLKIMFSYNNKELIINETVPNRFSPKSPDKAHLNLHINSLELGDSAVYFCASSQDSGVGSPLHFGNGTRLTVT.

A few counts support this clonotype. This may come from a read error, since a much larger clone is one base off. This sequence joins TRBV11-1 and TRBJ1-1; D unclear. Trimming pared 1 base from V and 4 bases from J, leaving 13 bases between. The CDR3 contains 15 residues. CDR1 and CDR2 from the germline V gene are SGHAT and FQDESV (reference sequence). CDR3 DNA sequence: TGTGCCAGCAGCTTAGTACCAGCCCCGAGCACTGAAGCTTTCTTT. It codes for CASSLVPAPSTEAFF.

This clonotype was recorded at least ten times. This chain uses TRBV27 with TRBJ2-4; the match to TRBD1 covers 9 bases. V gave up 4 bases and J gave up 4 bases; unmatched junction bases: 5. CDR1 is MNHEY and CDR2 is SMNVEV in the germline V gene (reference sequence). The CDR3 spans 15 residues. As DNA, the CDR3 is TGTGCCAGCAGTTGGGGACAGGGATCTAAAAACATTCAGTACTTC. Translation gives CASSWGQGSKNIQYF.

The table lists this clonotype with many counts. The chain is built from TRBV9 and TRBJ2-2, with 8 bases fitting TRBD1. The length of the CDR3 is 16 residues. Germline V gene data show CDR1 as SGDLS and CDR2 as YYNGEE. Trimming removed 2 bases from V and 2 bases from J; junction bases left unmatched: 5. CDR3 in DNA: TGTGCCAGCAGCGTGGGACAGGCGAGAAACACCGGGGAGCTGTTTTTT. It is translated as CASSVGQARNTGELFF.

This clonotype was seen ten or more times. The chain recombines TRBV5-1 with TRBJ1-1, with no clear D. V was clipped by 4 bases and J by 1 base, with 11 bases between them. The V gene's germline CDR1 is SGHRS and CDR2 YFSETQ. The CDR3 sequence is 14 residues long. The CDR3 nucleotides are TGCGCCAGCAGCCGAGGACTGAAGAACACTGAAGCTTTCTTT. Translation gives CASSRGLKNTEAFF.

In regard to this clonotype: This could be a read error, since a much larger clone is one nucleotide away. This rearrangement joins TRBV18 to TRBJ1-1; the match to TRBD1 covers 7 bases. CDR3 length: 15 amino acids. The V gene's germline CDR1 is KGHSH and CDR2 LQKENI. After removal of 8 bases from V and 0 bases from J, the junction contained 9 bases not matched to a gene. CDR3 bases: TGTGCCAGCCCACGGGACAGCTCTATGAACACTGAAGCTTTCTTT. This encodes CASPRDSSMNTEAFF.

CDR3 sequence reads: CASAGQGRGAKNIQYF. The CDR3 nucleotides are TGTGCCAGCGCGGGACAGGGGAGAGGAGCCAAAAACATTCAGTACTTC. The chain couples TRBV2 to TRBJ2-4, with 10 bases lining up with TRBD1. The germline V gene has CDR1 SNHLY and CDR2 FYNNEI. V lost 8 bases to trimming and J lost 0 bases; unmatched junction nucleotides: 7. The length of the CDR3 is 16 residues.

The chain carries TRBV5-4 and TRBJ2-7; no clear D gene. The CDR3 extends over 14 amino acids. V lost 0 bases, J lost 3 bases, and 10 bases lay in between. Germline V gene sequence: CDR1 SGHNT, CDR2 YYREEE (reference sequence). Here the CDR3 DNA reads TGTGCCAGCAGCTTGGAGAATAGCAACTACGAGCAGTACTTC. It specifies CASSLENSNYEQYF.

This clonotype was seen ten or more times. The CDR3 DNA sequence: TGTGCCAGCAGTTTAGTACCAGGGTCAATTGATGACACTGAAGCTTTCTTT. Protein product: CASSLVPGSIDDTEAFF. The rearrangement joins TRBV12-3 or TRBV12-4 to TRBJ1-1, with D perhaps TRBD1 (5 bases). Trimming shortened V by 1 base and J by 3 bases, and 18 bases separated the two germline ends. The CDR3 has 17 residues.

This clonotype was recorded many times. The chain combines TRBV7-2 with TRBJ1-1; weak D call: TRBD1 (5 bases). Germline assignment: CDR1 SGHTA and CDR2 FQGNSA. The CDR3 has 14 residues. Trimming left V 5 bases short and J 8 bases short, with 18 bases between. This CDR3 is CASSHRTPRREAFF. Here the CDR3 DNA reads TGTGCCAGCAGCCATCGGACACCCAGGAGGGAAGCTTTCTTT.

This clonotype was counted a few times. For the CDR3, the DNA is TGTGCCAGCAGTACCCTCAAGGGGGAGCAGTTCTTC. Amino acids: CASSTLKGEQFF. V and J are TRBV6-1 and TRBJ2-1; D may be TRBD1 (5 bases). Trimming pared 5 bases from V and 10 bases from J, leaving 12 bases between. This CDR3 region has 12 residues. Germline CDR1 and CDR2: MNHNS and SASEGT.

The rearrangement links TRBV5-1 to TRBJ2-7; 7 positions match TRBD2. V lost 2 bases, J lost 2 bases, and 4 bases stayed unmatched. The CDR3 contains 14 residues. Germline CDR1 and CDR2: SGHRS and YFSETQ. The CDR3, as DNA: TGCGCCAGCAGCTTCGCTAGCGGAGCCTACGAGCAGTACTTC. Translating it yields CASSFASGAYEQYF.

This clonotype appeared many times. J is TRBJ2-3 and V is TRBV28; 8 bases line up with TRBD2. The V gene's germline CDR1 is MDHEN and CDR2 SYDVKM. Trimming at V came to 4 bases and at J to 0 bases, leaving 6 bases not matched to a gene. This CDR3 comprises 16 residues. CDR3 DNA sequence: TGTGCCAGCAGTTCCCCCGGGGGGGCGAGCACAGATACGCAGTATTTT. Translating gives CASSSPGGASTDTQYF.

The V call is TRBV6-2 or TRBV6-3, the J call TRBJ2-3; no clear D. Trimming left V 5 bases short and J 1 base short, with 10 bases between. The length of the CDR3 is 14 residues. CDR1 and CDR2 (germline): MNHEY, SVGEGT. The CDR3: CASSDSWGTDTQYF. CDR3 DNA sequence: TGTGCCAGCAGTGATAGCTGGGGCACAGATACGCAGTATTTT.

This clonotype was recorded many times. V and J are TRBV5-1 and TRBJ2-4; 12 nucleotides match TRBD1. The germline gives CDR1 SGHRS, CDR2 YFSETQ. There are 19 residues in the CDR3. V shed 3 bases and J 0 bases; nucleotides not matched to a gene: 10. DNA for the CDR3: TGCGCCAGCAGCTGGCCCGGGACAGGGGGCTCGTCAGCCAAAAACATTCAGTACTTC. It yields the protein CASSWPGTGGSSAKNIQYF.